Listed below are T cell receptor beta chains from one sample, sequenced in a study of T cell responses to AZD1222 COVID-19 vaccine. The data were produced by immunoSEQ multiplex PCR, yet TCRdb's version contains in-frame clones alone and is incomplete. The sample holds around 66,000 clones, 70% to 80% seen once. The input for sequencing was peripheral blood, taken on day 0 of MenACWY control vaccination. The receptors come from an adult in good health. The CDR3 runs from the conserved cysteine through the conserved F or W. Fields, in order: V gene, J gene, clone size, D gene, CDR3 protein, CDR3 DNA. The D gene is left open where the match is weak. Clone size, where shown, is once, few, many, or a class for clones that have expanded.

v_call: TRBV4-2
j_call: TRBJ1-4
clone_size: medium-sized
d_call: NA
cdr3_aa: CASSQDGEKLFF
cdr3_nt: TGTGCCAGCAGCCAAGATGGGGAAAAACTGTTTTTT

v_call: TRBV12-3/TRBV12-4
j_call: TRBJ2-6
clone_size: NA
d_call: NA
cdr3_aa: CASFSSGANVLTF
cdr3_nt: TGTGCCAGTTTCTCCTCTGGGGCCAACGTCCTGACTTTC

v_call: TRBV2
j_call: TRBJ1-1
clone_size: NA
d_call: TRBD1
cdr3_aa: CASSTQGHTEAFF
cdr3_nt: TGTGCCAGCAGTACACAGGGGCACACTGAAGCTTTCTTT

v_call: TRBV30
j_call: TRBJ1-1
clone_size: NA
d_call: TRBD1
cdr3_aa: CAWSVWEHQGGTEAFF
cdr3_nt: TGTGCCTGGAGCGTCTGGGAACACCAGGGGGGCACTGAAGCTTTCTTT

v_call: TRBV20-1
j_call: TRBJ2-7
clone_size: many
d_call: NA
cdr3_aa: CSALQSYEQYF
cdr3_nt: TGCAGTGCTCTGCAAAGTTACGAGCAGTACTTC

v_call: TRBV9
j_call: TRBJ2-1
clone_size: NA
d_call: TRBD1
cdr3_aa: CASSVGQGAISYNEQFF
cdr3_nt: TGTGCCAGCAGCGTTGGGCAGGGGGCTATTTCCTACAATGAGCAGTTCTTC

v_call: TRBV7-2
j_call: TRBJ1-2
clone_size: NA
d_call: NA
cdr3_aa: CASSPRVGADYGYTF
cdr3_nt: TGTGCCAGCAGCCCCAGGGTGGGCGCGGACTATGGCTACACCTTC

v_call: TRBV5-1
j_call: TRBJ1-1
clone_size: NA
d_call: NA
cdr3_aa: CASSLEGNLGAAFF
cdr3_nt: TGCGCCAGCAGCTTGGAGGGAAATTTGGGTGCAGCTTTCTTT

v_call: TRBV28
j_call: TRBJ2-1
clone_size: few
d_call: NA
cdr3_aa: CASSLFTGEQFF
cdr3_nt: TGTGCCAGCAGTTTATTCACTGGAGAGCAGTTCTTC

v_call: TRBV5-1
j_call: TRBJ1-4
clone_size: NA
d_call: NA
cdr3_aa: CASSLQGQEKLFF
cdr3_nt: TGCGCCAGCAGCTTGCAGGGGCAAGAAAAACTGTTTTTT

v_call: TRBV19
j_call: TRBJ1-2
clone_size: NA
d_call: NA
cdr3_aa: CASSIDRQGKSGYTF
cdr3_nt: TGTGCCAGTAGTATAGATCGTCAGGGCAAGAGTGGCTACACCTTC

v_call: TRBV2
j_call: TRBJ1-5
clone_size: NA
d_call: TRBD1
cdr3_aa: CASKFGRGPDQPQHF
cdr3_nt: TGTGCCAGCAAATTTGGCAGGGGGCCGGATCAGCCCCAGCATTTT

v_call: TRBV3-1/TRBV3-2
j_call: TRBJ1-1
clone_size: NA
d_call: TRBD1
cdr3_aa: CASSRATGANTEAFF
cdr3_nt: TGTGCCAGCAGCCGGGCGACAGGGGCCAACACTGAAGCTTTCTTT

v_call: TRBV2
j_call: TRBJ2-5
clone_size: NA
d_call: NA
cdr3_aa: CASSVRQTQETQYF
cdr3_nt: TGTGCCAGCAGTGTGCGGCAGACACAAGAGACCCAGTACTTC

v_call: TRBV20-1
j_call: TRBJ2-5
clone_size: NA
d_call: NA
cdr3_aa: CSAREEETQYF
cdr3_nt: TGCAGTGCTAGAGAGGAGGAGACCCAGTACTTC

v_call: TRBV5-1
j_call: TRBJ1-2
clone_size: NA
d_call: NA
cdr3_aa: CASSLAARSGYTF
cdr3_nt: TGCGCCAGCAGCTTGGCCGCGAGGTCGGGCTACACCTTC

v_call: TRBV6-5
j_call: TRBJ2-7
clone_size: NA
d_call: NA
cdr3_aa: CASSYGADQGDEQYF
cdr3_nt: TGTGCCAGCAGTTACGGGGCAGACCAAGGGGACGAGCAGTACTTC

v_call: TRBV4-3
j_call: TRBJ2-2
clone_size: NA
d_call: NA
cdr3_aa: CASSQEGGGLAGELFF
cdr3_nt: TGCGCCAGCAGCCAAGAGGGGGGAGGTCTCGCCGGGGAGCTGTTTTTT

v_call: TRBV20-1
j_call: TRBJ1-5
clone_size: NA
d_call: NA
cdr3_aa: CSASDKVGTPQHF
cdr3_nt: TGCAGTGCTAGTGATAAGGTAGGGACGCCCCAGCATTTT

v_call: TRBV4-1
j_call: TRBJ1-3
clone_size: NA
d_call: NA
cdr3_aa: CASSQEVGNTIYF
cdr3_nt: TGCGCCAGCAGCCAAGAGGTTGGTAACACCATATATTTT

v_call: TRBV5-4
j_call: TRBJ1-1
clone_size: NA
d_call: TRBD1
cdr3_aa: CASRPQGENTEAFF
cdr3_nt: TGTGCCAGCAGACCCCAGGGGGAAAACACTGAAGCTTTCTTT

v_call: TRBV7-3
j_call: TRBJ1-6
clone_size: many
d_call: NA
cdr3_aa: CASSPSGGANSPLHF
cdr3_nt: TGTGCCAGCAGCCCCTCGGGAGGAGCGAATTCACCCCTCCACTTT

v_call: TRBV5-4
j_call: TRBJ1-2
clone_size: NA
d_call: TRBD1
cdr3_aa: CASSQEGQRLNYGYTF
cdr3_nt: TGTGCCAGCAGCCAGGAGGGACAGCGCTTAAACTATGGCTACACCTTC

v_call: TRBV11-2
j_call: TRBJ1-1
clone_size: NA
d_call: NA
cdr3_aa: CASSFGGAGNTEAFF
cdr3_nt: TGTGCCAGCAGCTTCGGGGGCGCGGGGAACACTGAAGCTTTCTTT

v_call: TRBV6-5
j_call: TRBJ1-5
clone_size: NA
d_call: NA
cdr3_aa: CASSQGVASNQPQHF
cdr3_nt: TGTGCCAGCAGCCAAGGGGTAGCGAGCAATCAGCCCCAGCATTTT

v_call: TRBV3-1/TRBV3-2
j_call: TRBJ2-3
clone_size: NA
d_call: TRBD2
cdr3_aa: CASSPGLSTDTQYF
cdr3_nt: TGTGCCAGCAGCCCGGGACTAAGCACGGATACGCAGTATTTT

v_call: TRBV4-3
j_call: TRBJ1-3
clone_size: NA
d_call: TRBD1
cdr3_aa: CASSQEGTGGNTIYF
cdr3_nt: TGCGCCAGCAGCCAAGAGGGGACAGGAGGAAACACCATATATTTT

v_call: TRBV6-2/TRBV6-3
j_call: TRBJ1-6
clone_size: few
d_call: TRBD1
cdr3_aa: CASSYGRDRVNSPLHF
cdr3_nt: TGTGCCAGCAGTTACGGCCGGGACAGAGTTAATTCACCCCTCCACTTT

v_call: TRBV3-1/TRBV3-2
j_call: TRBJ2-1
clone_size: NA
d_call: NA
cdr3_aa: CASSHTILYEQFF
cdr3_nt: TGTGCCAGCAGCCATACGATCCTGTATGAGCAGTTCTTC

v_call: TRBV18
j_call: TRBJ2-1
clone_size: NA
d_call: TRBD2
cdr3_aa: CASSPLPSGAPISYNEQFF
cdr3_nt: TGTGCCAGCTCACCACTCCCTAGCGGGGCGCCGATCTCCTACAATGAGCAGTTCTTC

v_call: TRBV6-6
j_call: TRBJ2-5
clone_size: NA
d_call: TRBD2
cdr3_aa: CASSYGAGETQYF
cdr3_nt: TGTGCCAGCAGTTACGGAGCGGGGGAGACCCAGTACTTC

v_call: TRBV5-1
j_call: TRBJ2-1
clone_size: once
d_call: NA
cdr3_aa: CASSLVGSSHNEQFF
cdr3_nt: TGCGCCAGCAGCTTGGTTGGCAGCTCCCACAATGAGCAGTTCTTC

v_call: TRBV2
j_call: TRBJ2-1
clone_size: NA
d_call: NA
cdr3_aa: CASSYDRSYNEQFF
cdr3_nt: TGTGCCAGCAGTTACGACAGGTCCTACAATGAGCAGTTCTTC

v_call: TRBV4-1
j_call: TRBJ2-2
clone_size: NA
d_call: TRBD2
cdr3_aa: CASSQGPSGGTGELFF
cdr3_nt: TGCGCCAGCAGCCAAGGGCCTAGCGGGGGCACCGGGGAGCTGTTTTTT

v_call: TRBV30
j_call: TRBJ1-2
clone_size: NA
d_call: NA
cdr3_aa: CAWSAKGSYGYTF
cdr3_nt: TGTGCCTGGAGTGCCAAAGGGAGCTATGGCTACACCTTC